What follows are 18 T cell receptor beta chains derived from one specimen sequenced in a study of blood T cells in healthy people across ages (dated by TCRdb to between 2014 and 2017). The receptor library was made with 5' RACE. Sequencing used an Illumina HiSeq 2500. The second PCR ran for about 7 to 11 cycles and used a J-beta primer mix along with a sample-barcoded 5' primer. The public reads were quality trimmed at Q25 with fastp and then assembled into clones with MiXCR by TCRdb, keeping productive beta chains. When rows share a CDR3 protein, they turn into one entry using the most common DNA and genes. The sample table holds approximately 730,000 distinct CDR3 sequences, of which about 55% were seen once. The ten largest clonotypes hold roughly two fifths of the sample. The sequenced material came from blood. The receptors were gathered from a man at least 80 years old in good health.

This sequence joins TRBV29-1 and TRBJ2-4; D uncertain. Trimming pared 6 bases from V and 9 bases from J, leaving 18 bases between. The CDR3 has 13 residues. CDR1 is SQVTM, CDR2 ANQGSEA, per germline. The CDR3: CSVKEGSMGIQYF. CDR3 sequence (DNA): TGCAGCGTAAAGGAAGGGTCCATGGGCATTCAGTACTTC.

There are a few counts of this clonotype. The CDR3 region is CASSLAGNGELFF. The DNA of the CDR3 is TGCGCCAGCAGCTTGGCCGGAAACGGGGAGCTGTTTTTT. The V call is TRBV5-1, the J call TRBJ2-2; no clear D. The CDR3 spans 13 residues. The V end was cut by 0 bases, the J end by 7 bases, with 7 bases between. In germline, CDR1 is SGHRS, CDR2 YFSETQ.

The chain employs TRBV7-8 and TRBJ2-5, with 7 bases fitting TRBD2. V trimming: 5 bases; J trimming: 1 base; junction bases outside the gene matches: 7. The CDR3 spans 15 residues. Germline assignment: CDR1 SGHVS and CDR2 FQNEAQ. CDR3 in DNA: TGTGCCAGCAGCCCCCCCCTAGCGGCCCAAGAGACCCAGTACTTC. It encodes CASSPPLAAQETQYF. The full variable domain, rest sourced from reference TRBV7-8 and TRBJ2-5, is GAGVSQSPRYKVAKRGQDVALRCDPISGHVSLFWYQQALGQGPEFLTYFQNEAQLDKSGLPSDRFFAERPEGSVSTLKIQRTQQEDSAVYLCASSPPLAAQETQYFGPGTRLLVL.

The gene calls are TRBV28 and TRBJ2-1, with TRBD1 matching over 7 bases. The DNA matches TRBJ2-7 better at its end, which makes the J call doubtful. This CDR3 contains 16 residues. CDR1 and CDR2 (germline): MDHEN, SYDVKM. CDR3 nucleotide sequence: TGTGCCAGCTCCTCCCCGACAGGGAGCTCCTACAATGAGCAGTACTTC. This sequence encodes CASSSPTGSSYNEQYF.

The CDR3 coding sequence is TGCAGTGTCAAGGAATCCGCGTACAATGAGCAGTTCTTC. It yields the protein CSVKESAYNEQFF. V and J are TRBV20-1 and TRBJ2-1, with no clear D. CDR1 and CDR2 from the germline V gene are DFQATT and SNEGSKA (reference sequence). The CDR3 has 13 amino acids. The germline V and J ends were trimmed by 7 bases and 4 bases, with 14 bases remaining between them.

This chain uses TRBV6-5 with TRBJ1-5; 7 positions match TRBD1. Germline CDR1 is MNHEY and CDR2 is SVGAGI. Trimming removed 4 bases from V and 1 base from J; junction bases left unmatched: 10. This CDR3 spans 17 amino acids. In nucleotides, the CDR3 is TGTGCCAGCAGTTCGCGACAGGGCCCTATAAGCAATCAGCCCCAGCATTTT. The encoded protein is CASSSRQGPISNQPQHF.

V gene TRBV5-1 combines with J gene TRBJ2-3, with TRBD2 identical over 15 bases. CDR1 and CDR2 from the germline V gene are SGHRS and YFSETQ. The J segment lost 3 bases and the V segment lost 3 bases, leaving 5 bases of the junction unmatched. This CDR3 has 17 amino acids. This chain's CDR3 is CASSSGLAGGLTDTQYF. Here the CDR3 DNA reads TGCGCCAGCAGCTCCGGACTAGCGGGAGGGCTAACAGATACGCAGTATTTT.

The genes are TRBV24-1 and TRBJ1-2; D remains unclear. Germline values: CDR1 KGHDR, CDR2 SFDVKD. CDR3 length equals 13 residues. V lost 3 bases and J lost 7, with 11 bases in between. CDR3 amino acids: CATSDGGIGGYTF. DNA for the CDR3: TGTGCCACCAGTGATGGAGGGATTGGTGGCTACACCTTC.

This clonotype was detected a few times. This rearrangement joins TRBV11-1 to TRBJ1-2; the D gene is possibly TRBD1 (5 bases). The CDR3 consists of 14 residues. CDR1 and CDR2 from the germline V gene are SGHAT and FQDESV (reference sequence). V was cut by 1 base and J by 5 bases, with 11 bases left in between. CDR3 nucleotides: TGTGCCAGCAGCTTAGGGAATCGACAGTATGGCTACACCTTC. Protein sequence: CASSLGNRQYGYTF.

The CDR3 loop reads CASSQPSGTGSYNEQFF. Here the CDR3 DNA reads TGTGCCAGCAGCCAACCCTCCGGGACAGGATCTTACAATGAGCAGTTCTTC. The rearrangement uses TRBV3-1 and TRBJ2-1; 8 bases align to TRBD1. This CDR3 has 17 residues. Germline trimming cut 2 bases from V and 4 bases from J; bases unmatched to any gene: 10. The germline V gene has CDR1 LGHDT and CDR2 YNNKEL (reference sequence).

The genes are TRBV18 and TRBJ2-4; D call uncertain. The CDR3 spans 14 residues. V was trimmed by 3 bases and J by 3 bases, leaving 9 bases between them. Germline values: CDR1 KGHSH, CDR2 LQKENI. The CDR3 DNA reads TGTGCCAGCTCACCCGTGTTGGGCAAAAACATTCAGTACTTC. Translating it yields CASSPVLGKNIQYF.

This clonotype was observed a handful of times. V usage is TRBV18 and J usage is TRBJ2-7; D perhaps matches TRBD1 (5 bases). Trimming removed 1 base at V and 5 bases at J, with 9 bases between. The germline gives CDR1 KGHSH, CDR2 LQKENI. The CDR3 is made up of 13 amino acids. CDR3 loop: CASSPLADNEQYF. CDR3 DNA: TGTGCCAGCTCACCACTGGCGGACAACGAGCAGTACTTC.

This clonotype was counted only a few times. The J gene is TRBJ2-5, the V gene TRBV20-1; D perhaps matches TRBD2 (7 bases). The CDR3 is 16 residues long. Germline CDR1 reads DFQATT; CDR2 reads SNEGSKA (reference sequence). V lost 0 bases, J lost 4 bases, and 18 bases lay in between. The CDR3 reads CSARERPRGALETQYF. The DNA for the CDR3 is TGCAGTGCTAGAGAGCGCCCCCGGGGGGCTTTAGAGACCCAGTACTTC.

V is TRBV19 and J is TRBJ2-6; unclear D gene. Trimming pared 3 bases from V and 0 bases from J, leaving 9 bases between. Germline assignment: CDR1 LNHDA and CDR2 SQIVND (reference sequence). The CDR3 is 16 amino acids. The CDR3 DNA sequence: TGTGCCAGTAGTATTCCCGAACCCTCTGGGGCCAACGTCCTGACTTTC. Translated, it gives CASSIPEPSGANVLTF.

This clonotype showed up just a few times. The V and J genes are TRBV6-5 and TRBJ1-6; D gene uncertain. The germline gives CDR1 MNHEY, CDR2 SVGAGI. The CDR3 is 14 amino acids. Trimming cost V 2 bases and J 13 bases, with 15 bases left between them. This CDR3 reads CASSYQAGLSPLHF. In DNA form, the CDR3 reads TGTGCCAGCAGTTACCAGGCAGGTCTTTCGCCCCTCCACTTT.

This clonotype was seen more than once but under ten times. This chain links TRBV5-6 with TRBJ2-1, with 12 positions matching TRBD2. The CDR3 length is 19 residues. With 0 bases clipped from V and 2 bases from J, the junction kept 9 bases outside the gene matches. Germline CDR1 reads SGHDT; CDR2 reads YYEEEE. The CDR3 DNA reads TGTGCCAGCAGCTTGGGGCTAGCGGGAGGGTTCGGCCCCTACAATGAGCAGTTCTTC. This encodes CASSLGLAGGFGPYNEQFF.

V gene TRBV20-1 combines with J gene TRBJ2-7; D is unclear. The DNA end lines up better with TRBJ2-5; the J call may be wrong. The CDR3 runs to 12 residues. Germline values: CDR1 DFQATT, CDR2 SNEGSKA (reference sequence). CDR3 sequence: CSADPRVETQYF. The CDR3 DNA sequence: TGCAGTGCTGACCCTAGGGTAGAGACCCAGTACTTC.

CDR3 nucleotides: TGTGCCAGCAGCCCAGATAGGACAGGGGGTATAAGCACAGATACGCAGTATTTT. This sequence encodes CASSPDRTGGISTDTQYF. The V and J genes are TRBV9 and TRBJ2-3; 10 bases match TRBD1. V was pared by 4 bases and J by 0 bases, with 11 bases of the junction left unmatched. Germline V CDR1 and CDR2: SGDLS, YYNGEE. The CDR3 length is 18 residues. The full variable domain, with the rest looked up from reference TRBV9 and TRBJ2-3, is DSGVTQTPKHLITATGQRVTLRCSPRSGDLSVYWYQQSLDQGLQFLIQYYNGEERAKGNILERFSAQQFPDLHSELNLSSLELGDSALYFCASSPDRTGGISTDTQYFGPGTRLTVL.